Presented here are 14 T cell receptor beta chains from one specimen sequenced in a study of blood T cell repertoires in COVID-19. The method was immunoSEQ multiplex PCR; TCRdb's version includes in-frame clones alone and lacks a portion of them. Here the sample spans 450,000 or so clones, approximately 89% being singletons. The sequenced material came from peripheral blood. The receptors were sampled from a man younger than 35 with COVID-19, enrolled during active disease.

This sequence joins TRBV5-1 and TRBJ2-3; TRBD2 matches at 10 bases. V gave up 0 bases and J gave up 5 bases; unmatched junction bases: 6. This CDR3 region has 16 residues. The germline CDR1 and CDR2 sequences are SGHRS and YFSETQ. The DNA for the CDR3 is TGCGCCAGCAGCTTGGTGGTGCTAGCGGGGGAAGATACGCAGTATTTT. Its protein is CASSLVVLAGEDTQYF.

The genes are TRBV4-2 and TRBJ2-1, with D unclear. Germline values: CDR1 LGHNA, CDR2 YNFKEQ. This CDR3 comprises 16 residues. V lost 5 bases, J lost 1 base, and 15 bases lay in between. CDR3 loop: CASSSQPGVSYNEQFF. CDR3 DNA sequence: TGTGCCAGCAGCAGCCAACCAGGCGTATCCTACAATGAGCAGTTCTTC.

V gene TRBV9 combines with J gene TRBJ2-1; 7 bases line up with TRBD1. Germline CDR1 reads SGDLS; CDR2 reads YYNGEE. Germline trimming cut 3 bases from V and 9 bases from J; bases unmatched to any gene: 15. This CDR3 region has 16 residues. The DNA for the CDR3 is TGTGCCAGCAGCGCTAACCGGGACAGAGGGGGCTTTGAGCAGTTCTTC. This translates into CASSANRDRGGFEQFF.

A remark on this clone: Mismatch with germline at one junction end may stem from a read error. The V call is TRBV3-1 (or the pseudogene TRBV3-2), the J call TRBJ2-1; D may be TRBD1 (6 bases). The CDR3 extends over 15 amino acids. Germline lookup yields CDR1 LGHDT and CDR2 YNNKEL (reference sequence). The CDR3 loop reads CASSPGTTYYSEQFF. The DNA for the CDR3 is TGTGCCAGCAGCCCCGGGACAACTTACTACAGTGAGCAGTTCTTC.

This clone was seen just once. V and J are TRBV2 and TRBJ1-3; possibly TRBD1 for D (5 bases). V was shortened by 6 bases and J by 0 bases, with 9 bases between the two germline ends. The CDR3 is 14 amino acids. Germline V gives CDR1 SNHLY, CDR2 FYNNEI. CDR3 sequence reads: CASRQESSGNTIYF. CDR3 nucleotides: TGTGCCAGCAGACAGGAGAGCTCTGGAAACACCATATATTTT.

The rearrangement links TRBV15 to TRBJ1-2; perhaps TRBD1 as D (5 bases). Trimming shortened V by 1 base and J by 0 bases, and 9 bases separated the two germline ends. The CDR3 covers 15 residues. Germline CDR1 and CDR2: LNHNV and YYDKDF (reference sequence). CDR3 protein: CATSRGQKTNYGYTF. The CDR3 DNA sequence: TGTGCCACCAGCAGAGGACAGAAGACTAACTATGGCTACACCTTC.

This chain uses TRBV6-5 with TRBJ1-6; no firm D call. This CDR3 spans 13 amino acids. Trimming took 8 bases from V and 5 from J, leaving 10 bases between them. CDR1 MNHEY and CDR2 SVGAGI come from the germline V gene. The CDR3 region has the DNA TGTGCCAGCTCGAGCCCTAATAATTCACCCCTCCACTTT. Translated: CASSSPNNSPLHF.

The gene calls are TRBV5-1 and TRBJ1-1, with 10 nucleotides matching TRBD1. This CDR3 has 17 residues. Germline trimming cut 3 bases from V and 4 bases from J; bases unmatched to any gene: 12. Germline CDR1 reads SGHRS; CDR2 reads YFSETQ. The CDR3 DNA follows: TGCGCCAGCAGCTCGGCCTGGGACAGGGGTTTTCGCACTGAAGCTTTCTTT. Its translation: CASSSAWDRGFRTEAFF.

The chain has TRBV7-2 and TRBJ2-7; 11 bases line up with TRBD2. CDR1 SGHTA and CDR2 FQGNSA come from the germline V gene. With V trimmed by 3 bases and J by 0 bases, 4 bases remained unmatched. The CDR3 has 16 residues. CDR3 DNA: TGTGCCAGCAGCTTTAGCGGGGGGGTAAGCTCCTACGAGCAGTACTTC. Translating it yields CASSFSGGVSSYEQYF.

The chain carries TRBV5-1 and TRBJ2-2, with a weak D call TRBD2 (6 bases). Germline V gene data show CDR1 as SGHRS and CDR2 as YFSETQ. This CDR3 has 15 amino acids. Trimming took off 4 bases at V and 7 bases at J, with 17 bases between the two ends. The CDR3 protein is CASSAGTQGSGELFF. The CDR3 region has the DNA TGCGCCAGCAGCGCCGGGACTCAAGGGAGCGGGGAGCTGTTTTTT.

This clone appeared a single time. V and J are TRBV9 and TRBJ2-3, with TRBD2 identical over 10 bases. Germline-derived CDR1 and CDR2 are SGDLS and YYNGEE. V dropped 0 bases and J dropped 6; count of bases not matched to a gene: 7. This CDR3 comprises 16 residues. The CDR3 DNA sequence: TGTGCCAGCAGCGTAGGTTCTCTAGCGGGAGTTGATACGCAGTATTTT. Amino acids: CASSVGSLAGVDTQYF.

This chain connects TRBV5-1 to TRBJ2-5, with D perhaps TRBD2 (6 bases). The germline V and J ends were trimmed by 4 bases and 4 bases, with 11 bases remaining between them. Germline loops: CDR1 SGHRS, CDR2 YFSETQ. The CDR3 has 13 amino acids. In nucleotides, the CDR3 is TGCGCCAGCAGCCGACCGGAGGGAGAGACCCAGTACTTC. Protein sequence: CASSRPEGETQYF.

The V call is TRBV6-5, the J call TRBJ2-1; 12 nucleotides align to TRBD2. Trimming took 9 bases from V and 0 from J; bases not matched to a gene: 3. From germline, CDR1 is MNHEY and CDR2 SVGAGI. The length of the CDR3 is 15 residues. The DNA for the CDR3 is TGTGCCAGTAGGACTAGCGGGAACTCCTACAATGAGCAGTTCTTC. Amino acid sequence: CASRTSGNSYNEQFF.

The V gene is TRBV14, the J gene TRBJ2-7, with TRBD2 identical over 14 bases. V shed 4 bases and J 6 bases; nucleotides not matched to a gene: 5. The CDR3 loop spans 15 amino acids. CDR1 SGHDN and CDR2 FVKESK come from the germline V gene. The DNA of the CDR3 is TGTGCCAGCAGCCTAGGGGGACTAGCGGGAGCCGAGCAGTACTTC. Its protein is CASSLGGLAGAEQYF.